Below are 3 T cell receptor beta chains sequenced from a single sample in a study of brain T cells in children with intractable seizures. The assay was immunoSEQ multiplex PCR, and TCRdb's table has in-frame clones only and misses some. The sample has some 64,000 clones; 95% to 97% are singletons. The sequenced sample was peripheral blood, obtained at surgery. The receptor set was obtained from a boy younger than two with focal cortical dysplasia and intractable seizures.

The chain employs TRBV3-1 (or the pseudogene TRBV3-2) and TRBJ1-5; the D is unclear. V was shortened by 2 bases and J by 7 bases, with 6 bases between the two germline ends. CDR1 and CDR2 (germline): LGHDT, YNNKEL (reference sequence). The CDR3 is 12 amino acids. The CDR3 sequence: CASSQSGQPQHF. CDR3 nucleotides: TGTGCCAGCAGCCAATCGGGGCAGCCCCAGCATTTT.

This rearrangement joins TRBV3-1 (or the pseudogene TRBV3-2) to TRBJ2-3; D remains ambiguous. The CDR3 is 16 residues long. Trimming took 0 bases from V and 1 from J, leaving 11 bases between them. Germline V gene sequence: CDR1 LGHDT, CDR2 YNNKEL (reference sequence). CDR3 residues: CASSQERARGTDTQYF. DNA of the CDR3: TGTGCCAGCAGCCAAGAAAGAGCTCGGGGCACAGATACGCAGTATTTT.

In its sample, this clone was seen once. V gene TRBV7-2 combines with J gene TRBJ1-2, with 8 nucleotides matching TRBD1. Looked up from germline, CDR1 is SGHTA and CDR2 is FQGNSA. This CDR3 spans 13 amino acids. V lost 3 bases to trimming and J lost 4 bases; unmatched junction nucleotides: 1. This CDR3 reads CASSFTGGYGYTF. In DNA form, the CDR3 reads TGTGCCAGCAGCTTTACAGGGGGCTATGGCTACACCTTC.